This TCR beta chain was captured in a study of CD8+ T cells in alopecia areata. The CDR3 is made up of 15 amino acids. From germline, CDR1 is MNHEY and CDR2 SMNVEV (reference sequence). V was clipped by 0 bases and J by 6 bases, with 11 bases between them. It was cDNA, reverse transcribed from extracted RNA, that served as the sequencing template. Sequencing used immunoSEQ multiplex PCR; TCRdb keeps in-frame clones, though not all of them. There are about 200,000 clones in the sample; roughly 57% occur only once, and 0.4% to 0.55% lies in the top ten. The sequence was collected from a human donor with alopecia areata. Here the sequenced sample was CD4+ T cells sorted from blood, taken at week 0. The rearrangement uses TRBV27 and TRBJ1-4; no definite D call. The CDR3 sequence: CASSLSPGLDEKLFF. The CDR3 DNA reads TGTGCCAGCAGTTTATCGCCGGGGTTGGATGAAAAACTGTTTTTT.